The rows below give T cell receptor beta chains drawn from one sample of a study of response to subunit inactivated influenza vaccine. MiXCR, applied by TCRdb to the RT-PCR reads, yields one record per CDR3 protein. Among 650,000 to 800,000 distinct CDR3 sequences, over 11% were seen once, and the ten largest hold 6% to 8%. Here the sequenced sample was PBMCs from blood, taken 14 to 15 days before vaccination. Source of these receptors: a man between 45 and 60 years old who received an inactivated influenza vaccine. Both conserved end residues are part of each CDR3. A D gene is named only where the DNA matches it firmly. For some rows the clone size is stated as once, few or many, or as a class when expanded; others skip it.

clone_size	v_call	j_call	d_call	cdr3_nt	cdr3_aa
few	TRBV6-5	TRBJ1-1	TRBD1	TGTGCCAGCACTTGGGGACAGGGGAACACTGAAGCTTTCTTT	CASTWGQGNTEAFF
few	TRBV5-1	TRBJ2-1	NA	TGCGCCAGCAGCTTCGGGTACGAGCAGTTCTTC	CASSFGYEQFF
many	TRBV11-1	TRBJ2-2	NA	TGTGCCAGCAGCTTAGCAGCCGGGGGGCCCCCACTCCACACCGGGGAGCTGTTTTTT	CASSLAAGGPPLHTGELFF
NA	TRBV6-5	TRBJ2-2	NA	TGTGCCAGCAGTTACCAGGGGATTAACACCGGGGAGCTGTTTTTT	CASSYQGINTGELFF
once	TRBV5-1	TRBJ2-3	TRBD2	TGCGCCAGCAGCTTGGCCGGGACTAGCGGGATGCCGGGAGATACGCAGTATTTT	CASSLAGTSGMPGDTQYF
few	TRBV4-1	TRBJ1-3	TRBD1	TGCGCCAGCAGCAGGGACAGGGACCTCTCTGGAAACACCATATATTTT	CASSRDRDLSGNTIYF
NA	TRBV10-1	TRBJ2-1	NA	TGCGCCACCAACAAGATCCAGGCTAGAAATGAGCAGTTCTTC	CATNKIQARNEQFF
few	TRBV7-8	TRBJ2-7	TRBD2	TGTGCCAGCAGCCTACGGGGGGGGCAGGGATCCTACGAGCAGTACTTC	CASSLRGGQGSYEQYF
NA	TRBV4-2	TRBJ1-3	NA	TGTGCCAGCAGCCAAGGGCAGGGCGGAGGAAACACCATATATTTT	CASSQGQGGGNTIYF
NA	TRBV20-1	TRBJ2-5	TRBD2	TGCAGTGCTAGAGAACTAGCGGGGTTACAAGAGACCCAGTACTTC	CSARELAGLQETQYF
many	TRBV20-1	TRBJ2-7	NA	TGCAGTGCTAGAATCGCGTATGCAGGGAGGAATCCCTACGAGCAGTACTTC	CSARIAYAGRNPYEQYF
NA	TRBV4-3	TRBJ2-5	NA	TGCGCCAGCAGCCAAGATCCCGGGACTTGGCCCCAGTACTTC	CASSQDPGTWPQYF
many	TRBV9	TRBJ2-1	NA	TGTGCCAGCAGCGTAGTCCCAGGCTCCTACAATGAGCAGTTCTTC	CASSVVPGSYNEQFF
NA	TRBV3-1	TRBJ1-6	TRBD1	TGTGCCAGCAGCCAACCCATGACAGGGGCAAATTCACCCCTCCACTTT	CASSQPMTGANSPLHF
NA	TRBV4-1	TRBJ2-2	TRBD1	TGCGCCAGCGGCCAGCGTGGGACCGACAGGGGGCGAACGGAGCTGTTTTTT	CASGQRGTDRGRTELFF
NA	TRBV12-3/TRBV12-4	TRBJ2-7	NA	TGTGCCAGCAGTCTACGGGATGGGGCGAGGTACGAGCAGTACTTC	CASSLRDGARYEQYF
NA	TRBV7-9	TRBJ2-5	NA	TGTGCCAGCAGCTTAGGATTCCTGGAGACCCAGTACTTC	CASSLGFLETQYF
many	TRBV27	TRBJ1-2	TRBD1	TGTGCCAGCAGTTTATATGCACCGGGACAGGGCTATGGCTACACCTTC	CASSLYAPGQGYGYTF
few	TRBV4-2	TRBJ1-1	TRBD1	TGTGCCAGCAGCCAAGACAGGGGGGGGTTAGCTTTCTTT	CASSQDRGGLAFF
few	TRBV18	TRBJ2-6	TRBD1	TGTGCCAGCTCACCGGGACAGGGATACCCTGGGGCCAACGTCCTGACTTTC	CASSPGQGYPGANVLTF
few	TRBV30	TRBJ2-5	TRBD2	TGTGCCTGGACCGACCTAGCGGGAGGGGCCGCCCAGTACTTC	CAWTDLAGGAAQYF
NA	TRBV15	TRBJ2-5	NA	TGTGCCACCAGCAGAGTCGCAGAAGAGACCCAGTACTTC	CATSRVAEETQYF
few	TRBV6-2/TRBV6-3	TRBJ1-2	TRBD1	TGTGCCAGCAGTTACTCGGCGCCGCGGGGACAGGCGATAAAAGCTAACTATGGCTACACCTTC	CASSYSAPRGQAIKANYGYTF
few	TRBV5-5	TRBJ1-2	TRBD1	TGTGCCAGCAGCCTGACGGGACAGACGAACTATGGCTACACCTTC	CASSLTGQTNYGYTF
few	TRBV12-3/TRBV12-4	TRBJ2-3	NA	TGTGCCAGCAGTACCCCGGGTCAAGATACGCAGTATTTT	CASSTPGQDTQYF
NA	TRBV10-3	TRBJ2-1	NA	TGTGCCATCAGTGAAGGCGGGAACTACAATGAGCAGTTCTTC	CAISEGGNYNEQFF